The 19 T cell receptor beta chains below were found in one sample sequenced in a study of T cells in localized non-small cell lung cancer. Repertoires were generated with immunoSEQ multiplex PCR, while TCRdb's copy carries only in-frame clones and drops some. The sample lists about 2,200 clones, 35% to 40% seen once, with roughly 6.9% in the top ten. The material sequenced was lung tumor tissue, taken before any cancer treatment. The receptors were gathered from a female donor of 60 years or more with stage I lung adenocarcinoma.

The chain has TRBV18 and TRBJ2-7; 8 bases agree with TRBD2. This CDR3 is built from 13 residues. Germline lookup yields CDR1 KGHSH and CDR2 LQKENI. V shed 2 bases and J 4 bases; nucleotides not matched to a gene: 1. The CDR3 region is CASSPSSGYEQYF. In DNA, the CDR3 is TGTGCCAGCTCACCATCTAGCGGGTACGAGCAGTACTTC.

In DNA, the CDR3 is TGTGCCGGACAGGGTTCTGGAAACACCATATATTTT. As protein: CAGQGSGNTIYF. V gene TRBV19 combines with J gene TRBJ1-3, with 8 bases fitting TRBD1. The germline V gene has CDR1 LNHDA and CDR2 SQIVND (reference sequence). V shed 11 bases, J shed 1 base, and the junction held 1 base outside the gene matches. The CDR3 extends over 12 amino acids. Drawing the rest from reference TRBV19 and TRBJ1-3, the complete variable domain is DGGITQSPKYLFRKEGQNVTLSCEQNLNHDAMYWYRQDPGQGLRLIYYSQIVNDFQKGDIAEGYSVSREKKESFPLTVTSAQKNPTAFYLCAGQGSGNTIYFGEGSWLTVV.

This clone showed up just a few times. The chain is built from TRBV18 and TRBJ2-2, with D perhaps TRBD1 (5 bases). CDR3 length equals 16 residues. V dropped 0 bases and J dropped 0 bases, with 8 bases sitting between them. Germline assignment: CDR1 KGHSH and CDR2 LQKENI. DNA for the CDR3: TGTGCCAGCTCACCACCAAGGGGCACGAACACCGGGGAGCTGTTTTTT. This gives the protein CASSPPRGTNTGELFF.

The V call is TRBV11-3, the J call TRBJ1-3; D ambiguous. With 0 bases removed from V and 4 bases from J, the gap between germline ends came to 10 bases. CDR1 is SGHNT, CDR2 YENEEA, per germline. The CDR3 runs 15 residues. CDR3 bases: TGTGCCAGCAGCTTAGATGTCGGAAAGGGAAACACCATATATTTT. Its translation is CASSLDVGKGNTIYF.

Judged by abundance, this clone is medium-sized (0.01 to 0.1%). Relative to the germline gene, one junction end is altered; a read error may explain this. This sequence joins TRBV6-8 and TRBJ1-4; D is possibly TRBD1 (6 bases). Germline V gene lookup returns CDR1 MNHGY and CDR2 SAAAGT. The CDR3 spans 14 residues. The CDR3 reads CAISGGGGTEKLFF. CDR3 coding DNA: TGTGCCATCAGTGGAGGAGGGGGTACGGAAAAACTGTTTTTT.

The rearrangement links TRBV9 to TRBJ2-3; 10 nucleotides agree with TRBD2. Trimming cost V 3 bases and J 14 bases; bases outside gene matches: 6. Germline-derived CDR1 and CDR2 are SGDLS and YYNGEE. The CDR3 is made up of 12 amino acids. CDR3 amino acids: CASSAGTSAAYF. DNA for the CDR3: TGTGCCAGCAGCGCTGGGACTAGCGCGGCGTATTTT. Full variable domain (remainder filled in from reference TRBV9 and TRBJ2-3): DSGVTQTPKHLITATGQRVTLRCSPRSGDLSVYWYQQSLDQGLQFLIQYYNGEERAKGNILERFSAQQFPDLHSELNLSSLELGDSALYFCASSAGTSAAYFGPGTRLTVL.

This clone was detected a few times. The chain is built from TRBV9 and TRBJ2-1; a possible D gene is TRBD1 (6 bases). This CDR3 comprises 14 residues. Trimming stripped 5 bases from V and 6 bases from J, with 15 bases between. Germline CDR1 reads SGDLS; CDR2 reads YYNGEE. The CDR3 DNA sequence: TGTGCCAGCAGTATTAACAGGGCGGGCAATGAGCAGTTCTTC. It translates to CASSINRAGNEQFF.

This clone has just a few counts. The rearrangement joins TRBV11-3 to TRBJ2-3; D unresolved. Germline assignment: CDR1 SGHNT and CDR2 YENEEA. V dropped 1 base and J dropped 1 base, with 12 bases sitting between them. The CDR3 totals 16 residues. Here the CDR3 DNA reads TGTGCCAGCAGCTTAGGGGTAGTCGGCGGCACAGATACGCAGTATTTT. Its protein product is CASSLGVVGGTDTQYF.

V is TRBV9 and J is TRBJ2-5; TRBD2 agrees at 13 bases. From germline, CDR1 is SGDLS and CDR2 YYNGEE. The CDR3 is made up of 14 amino acids. With V trimmed by 6 bases and J by 5 bases, 4 bases remained unmatched. The CDR3 nucleotides are TGTGCCAGCACTACTAGCGGGAGGGGGGAGACCCAGTACTTC. Translated, it gives CASTTSGRGETQYF.

This clone rates as medium-sized. The CDR3 region is CASSLTGQGAAEKLFF. CDR3 nucleotide sequence: TGTGCCAGCAGCTTAACGGGACAGGGGGCAGCTGAAAAACTGTTTTTT. The chain recombines TRBV11-3 with TRBJ1-4; 12 positions match TRBD1. Trimming cost V 2 bases and J 7 bases; bases outside gene matches: 5. The germline CDR1 and CDR2 sequences are SGHNT and YENEEA. CDR3 size: 16 residues. Variable domain in full (rest from reference TRBV11-3 and TRBJ1-4): EAGVVQSPRYKIIEKKQPVAFWCNPISGHNTLYWYLQNLGQGPELLIRYENEEAVDDSQLPKDRFSAERLKGVDSTLKIQPAELGDSAVYLCASSLTGQGAAEKLFFGSGTQLSVL.

The chain couples TRBV15 to TRBJ1-1, with a weak D call TRBD1 (6 bases). The V end lost 6 bases, the J end lost 1 base, and 15 bases lay between the germline ends. The length of the CDR3 is 15 residues. In germline, CDR1 is LNHNV, CDR2 YYDKDF (reference sequence). The CDR3 loop reads CATRQGGLGNTEAFF. CDR3 bases: TGTGCCACCAGACAGGGTGGGCTTGGGAACACTGAAGCTTTCTTT.

As DNA, the CDR3 is TGTGCCAGCAAGCGAGGGCCATGGAGACTAGCGGGGGTTAACACCGGGGAGCTGTTTTTT. This sequence encodes CASKRGPWRLAGVNTGELFF. The chain combines TRBV6-8 with TRBJ2-2; 12 positions match TRBD2. Trimming removed 7 bases from V and 2 bases from J; junction bases left unmatched: 17. Germline V gene data show CDR1 as MNHGY and CDR2 as SAAAGT. The CDR3 is 20 amino acids.

By sample fraction, this clone is medium-sized (0.01 to 0.1%). The V and J genes are TRBV11-3 and TRBJ2-1; TRBD2 aligns across 9 bases. The CDR3 runs to 14 residues. In germline, CDR1 is SGHNT, CDR2 YENEEA. V shed 5 bases and J 5 bases; nucleotides not matched to a gene: 4. This CDR3 is CASSLWTSDNEQFF. The CDR3 DNA sequence: TGTGCCAGCAGCCTATGGACTAGCGACAATGAGCAGTTCTTC.

The table lists this clone with a few counts. The rearrangement links TRBV11-3 to TRBJ1-1; 7 nucleotides align to TRBD1. The CDR3 is 17 amino acids. CDR1 is SGHNT, CDR2 YENEEA, per germline. J lost 3 bases, V lost 6 bases, and 16 bases had no gene match. DNA of the CDR3: TGTGCCAGCAGGAATTGGACAGGTTCACCCCTGGACACTGAAGCTTTCTTT. This sequence encodes CASRNWTGSPLDTEAFF.

J is TRBJ1-2 and V is TRBV15, with D uncertain. V was shortened by 0 bases and J by 8 bases, with 13 bases between the two germline ends. The germline CDR1 and CDR2 sequences are LNHNV and YYDKDF (reference sequence). The CDR3 runs to 14 residues. CDR3 coding DNA: TGTGCCACCAGCAGAGATGACGGGGAAATCGGCTACACCTTC. It translates to CATSRDDGEIGYTF. The complete variable domain, with remaining parts taken from reference TRBV15 and TRBJ1-2, reads DAMVIQNPRYQVTQFGKPVTLSCSQTLNHNVMYWYQQKSSQAPKLLFHYYDKDFNNEADTPDNFQSRRPNTSFCFLDIRSPGLGDTAMYLCATSRDDGEIGYTFGSGTRLTVV.

This clone was recorded a few times. The chain uses TRBV6-8 and TRBJ2-6; tentative D call: TRBD2 (5 bases). Germline V lookup: CDR1 MNHGY, CDR2 SAAAGT. The CDR3 has 15 amino acids. V gave up 5 bases and J gave up 2 bases, with 10 bases separating them. Written as DNA, the CDR3 is TGTGCCAGCAGTGACTATCACACTGGGGCCAACGTCCTGACTTTC. Its protein product is CASSDYHTGANVLTF.

The J gene is TRBJ2-2, the V gene TRBV5-1; weak D call: TRBD1 (6 bases). Looked up from germline, CDR1 is SGHRS and CDR2 is YFSETQ. There are 15 residues in the CDR3. Trimming shortened V by 4 bases and J by 0 bases, and 10 bases separated the two germline ends. CDR3 DNA sequence: TGCGCCAGCAGCCCAGGGGCCTCGAACACCGGGGAGCTGTTTTTT. Its protein is CASSPGASNTGELFF.

The chain couples TRBV2 to TRBJ2-5; TRBD1 matches at 9 bases. V lost 6 bases, J lost 5 bases, and 7 bases stayed unmatched. CDR1 is SNHLY and CDR2 is FYNNEI in the germline V gene. This CDR3 region has 14 residues. The CDR3 nucleotides are TGTGCCAGCAGCTGGGACAGGGAATGGGAGACCCAGTACTTC. It yields the protein CASSWDREWETQYF.

This clone was detected only a few times. This chain connects TRBV28 to TRBJ2-5; D assignment may be TRBD1 or TRBD2 (5 bases each). V lost 6 bases and J 4 bases, leaving 21 bases between the germline ends. There are 16 residues in the CDR3. Germline assignment: CDR1 MDHEN and CDR2 SYDVKM. In DNA form, the CDR3 reads TGTGCCAGCAGCGCCTCCGGGGCCTCGGGGATAGAGACCCAGTACTTC. This gives the protein CASSASGASGIETQYF.